This T cell receptor (beta chain) emerged from a study of blood T cell repertoires in COVID-19. Study overall: Specimens from acute and convalescent COVID-19 originated in the United States, Italy and Spain. In each case, the material was cDNA or gDNA derived from T cells, B-cell-depleted T cells, or PBMCs.

Germline CDR1 is SGHDT and CDR2 is YYEEEE. The CDR3 length is 14 residues. Deletions cut 4 bases from V and 5 bases from J, with 14 bases between. Clones were read by immunoSEQ multiplex PCR, and TCRdb kept only the in-frame ones, dropping some. The repertoire holds 150,000 to 180,000 clones, with roughly nine tenths as singletons. The TCR originated in a woman aged 40 to 50 with acute or convalescent COVID-19. The sample comprised peripheral blood. The chain links TRBV5-6 to TRBJ2-3; the D is unclear. CDR3 bases: TGTGCCAGCAGCACCGACATCTGGCGAGATACGCAGTATTTT. It translates to CASSTDIWRDTQYF.